This TCR beta chain was identified in a study of blood T cell repertoires in COVID-19. As for the study in general: Sources were T cells, B-cell-depleted T cells, or PBMCs; the material itself was cDNA or gDNA.

V shed 9 bases and J 7 bases; nucleotides not matched to a gene: 4. The CDR3 runs to 13 residues. CDR1 MNHEY and CDR2 SVGAGI come from the germline V gene. Some clones are missing from TCRdb's copy, which holds only in-frame ones; the method was immunoSEQ multiplex PCR. In the table there are some 270,000 clones, roughly 86% of which are singletons. The rearrangement links TRBV6-5 to TRBJ1-6, with 9 bases aligning to TRBD1. The source material was peripheral blood. The source of this sequence is a man aged 35 to 55 with active or convalescent COVID-19. The CDR3 reads CASWDRENSPLHF. CDR3 nucleotide sequence: TGTGCCAGTTGGGACAGGGAGAATTCACCCCTCCACTTT.